Listed here are 30 T cell receptor beta chains from one sample, sequenced in a study of cytomegalovirus exposure and HLA in healthy donors. Libraries were prepared by immunoSEQ multiplex PCR; TCRdb keeps only in-frame clonotypes and omits some of them. The data show approximately 200,000 clones, with around nine tenths seen just once and 2.5% to 3.5% held by the top ten. Sample: PBMCs. The receptor source for this set is a woman between 18 and 29 years old in good health and CMV-seronegative.

This clone is a singleton in its sample. The V call is TRBV4-1, the J call TRBJ1-1; no definite D call. This CDR3 spans 13 amino acids. Germline V gene data show CDR1 as MGHRA and CDR2 as YSYEKL. V lost 1 base and J 6 bases, leaving 9 bases between the germline ends. The chain's CDR3 is CASSQAGRAEAFF. The CDR3 region has the DNA TGCGCCAGCAGCCAAGCGGGAAGGGCTGAAGCTTTCTTT.

The rearrangement joins TRBV25-1 to TRBJ2-7; 7 positions match TRBD1. This CDR3 spans 15 amino acids. V lost 2 bases, J lost 2 bases, and 6 bases stayed unmatched. Germline assignment: CDR1 MGHDK and CDR2 SYGVNS. CDR3 in amino acids: CASSEATGWTYEQYF. CDR3 DNA: TGTGCCAGCAGTGAAGCGACAGGGTGGACCTACGAGCAGTACTTC.

This clone was detected only a few times. The J gene is TRBJ2-7, the V gene TRBV10-1; 8 bases agree with TRBD1. The CDR3 length is 15 residues. Germline V gene lookup returns CDR1 WNHNN and CDR2 SYGVQD (reference sequence). V shed 3 bases and J 1 base; nucleotides not matched to a gene: 5. The DNA of the CDR3 is TGCGCCAGCAGTGAAGTGGGACAGGAATCCTACGAGCAGTACTTC. This encodes CASSEVGQESYEQYF.

This clone was observed a single time. The chain employs TRBV30 and TRBJ2-3; weak D call: TRBD2 (6 bases). The CDR3 consists of 12 residues. Germline V gene sequence: CDR1 GTSNPN, CDR2 SVGIG (reference sequence). The ends were cut back, 1 base at V and 6 bases at J, with 8 bases in the middle. CDR3 sequence: CAWSGTIDTQYF. The CDR3, as DNA: TGTGCCTGGAGTGGGACTATTGATACGCAGTATTTT.

This rearrangement joins TRBV7-8 to TRBJ2-1; TRBD2 agrees at 8 bases. V lost 5 bases, J lost 5 bases, and 5 bases stayed unmatched. The CDR3 is made up of 14 amino acids. Germline loops: CDR1 SGHVS, CDR2 FQNEAQ. For the CDR3, the DNA is TGTGCCAGCAGCGAGCGGGAGAGGGACAATGAGCAGTTCTTC. Residues: CASSERERDNEQFF. Supplemented by reference TRBV7-8 and TRBJ2-1, the full variable domain reads GAGVSQSPRYKVAKRGQDVALRCDPISGHVSLFWYQQALGQGPEFLTYFQNEAQLDKSGLPSDRFFAERPEGSVSTLKIQRTQQEDSAVYLCASSERERDNEQFFGPGTRLTVL.

The chain combines TRBV9 with TRBJ1-2; 7 nucleotides line up with TRBD1. Germline V lookup: CDR1 SGDLS, CDR2 YYNGEE. The CDR3 has 14 amino acids. V lost 0 bases, J lost 4 bases, and 3 bases stayed unmatched. This CDR3 is CASSVGTGSYGYTF. The CDR3 DNA is TGTGCCAGCAGCGTAGGGACAGGCTCCTATGGCTACACCTTC.

This clone is a singleton in its sample. The rearrangement joins TRBV7-3 to TRBJ2-1; 8 bases map to TRBD2. V was clipped by 0 bases and J by 2 bases; unmatched bases: 3. This CDR3 is 16 amino acids long. CDR1 is SGHTA, CDR2 FQGTGA, per germline. The CDR3 DNA is TGTGCCAGCAGCTTAACAGCGGGGGCCGCCTACAATGAGCAGTTCTTC. Its translation is CASSLTAGAAYNEQFF.

J is TRBJ2-7 and V is TRBV5-6, with TRBD1 matching over 8 bases. V was clipped by 4 bases and J by 6 bases; unmatched bases: 12. The CDR3 is 15 residues long. Per germline, CDR1 SGHDT and CDR2 YYEEEE. The CDR3 sequence is CASSPGTGGNREQYF. The CDR3, as DNA: TGTGCCAGCAGCCCGGGAACAGGGGGAAATCGCGAGCAGTACTTC.

This rearrangement joins TRBV11-1 to TRBJ2-2, with D perhaps TRBD1 (6 bases). The CDR3 sequence is 19 residues long. The V gene's germline CDR1 is SGHAT and CDR2 FQDESV (reference sequence). Trimming took off 8 bases at V and 0 bases at J, with 25 bases between the two ends. CDR3 DNA: TGTGCCAGCTCCACCCCCCGGGACATACAAATCGCGAACACCGGGGAGCTGTTTTTT. Protein sequence: CASSTPRDIQIANTGELFF.

The V gene is TRBV30, the J gene TRBJ2-5; TRBD1 aligns across 8 bases. V lost 8 bases to trimming and J lost 4 bases; unmatched junction nucleotides: 6. The V gene's germline CDR1 is GTSNPN and CDR2 SVGIG (reference sequence). This CDR3 comprises 12 residues. The CDR3 spells CAGSGTGETQYF. The CDR3 nucleotides are TGTGCCGGATCGGGGACAGGAGAGACCCAGTACTTC.

The table lists this clone with a few counts. The chain carries TRBV2 and TRBJ2-2, with D maybe TRBD1 (6 bases). Germline values: CDR1 SNHLY, CDR2 FYNNEI. The CDR3 covers 20 residues. Trimming cost V 8 bases and J 0 bases, with 28 bases left between them. Here the CDR3 reads CASGPPRDIDKIANTGELFF. The DNA of the CDR3 is TGTGCCAGCGGCCCCCCACGGGACATCGATAAAATCGCGAACACCGGGGAGCTGTTTTTT. The whole variable domain, remainder taken from reference TRBV2 and TRBJ2-2, is EPEVTQTPSHQVTQMGQEVILRCVPISNHLYFYWYRQILGQKVEFLVSFYNNEISEKSEIFDDQFSVERPDGSNFTLKIRSTKLEDSAMYFCASGPPRDIDKIANTGELFFGEGSRLTVL.

CDR3 coding DNA: TGTGCCAGCAGCGTAGCGGGAGTCACGAGCAGGGAGCTGTTTTTT. Its protein is CASSVAGVTSRELFF. The chain links TRBV6-5 to TRBJ2-2; 9 bases are shared with TRBD2. This CDR3 is built from 15 residues. Germline V gene data show CDR1 as MNHEY and CDR2 as SVGAGI. J was trimmed by 9 bases and V by 6 bases; bases with no gene match: 11.

This chain uses TRBV30 with TRBJ1-2; no clear D. The CDR3 has 12 amino acids. Germline V lookup: CDR1 GTSNPN, CDR2 SVGIG (reference sequence). V lost 1 base and J 3 bases, leaving 6 bases between the germline ends. The CDR3 here is CAWSENYYGYTF. The CDR3 nucleotides are TGTGCCTGGAGTGAGAACTACTATGGCTACACCTTC.

V is TRBV20-1 and J is TRBJ1-2; the match to TRBD1 covers 9 bases. The germline gives CDR1 DFQATT, CDR2 SNEGSKA (reference sequence). This CDR3 spans 11 amino acids. The V gene end was trimmed by 6 bases and the J gene end by 8 bases; junction bases not matched to a gene: 4. The CDR3 sequence is CSAWDRAGYTF. The CDR3 nucleotides are TGCAGTGCGTGGGACAGGGCCGGCTACACCTTC.

The V gene is TRBV29-1, the J gene TRBJ1-2; no clear D. Germline lookup yields CDR1 SQVTM and CDR2 ANQGSEA. CDR3 length: 13 residues. With 0 bases removed from V and 7 bases from J, the gap between germline ends came to 12 bases. Here the CDR3 reads CSVEDERVGGYTF. CDR3 nucleotides: TGCAGCGTTGAAGATGAGCGAGTTGGTGGCTACACCTTC.

The V and J genes are TRBV27 and TRBJ2-5; 10 positions match TRBD2. CDR3 size: 17 residues. The V gene's germline CDR1 is MNHEY and CDR2 SMNVEV (reference sequence). J lost 5 bases, V lost 3 bases, and 12 bases had no gene match. The CDR3 nucleotides are TGTGCCAGCAGTTTGAATAGCGGGAGGACCTCTCGGGAGACCCAGTACTTC. It specifies CASSLNSGRTSRETQYF.

This clone was seen just once. The V and J genes are TRBV7-8 and TRBJ1-2, with a possible D match to TRBD1 (6 bases). Germline V gene sequence: CDR1 SGHVS, CDR2 FQNEAQ. Trimming shortened V by 2 bases and J by 2 bases, and 21 bases separated the two germline ends. There are 18 residues in the CDR3. The CDR3 reads CASSLMGATIQENYGYTF. CDR3 in DNA: TGTGCCAGCAGCTTAATGGGGGCGACAATACAGGAGAACTATGGCTACACCTTC.

V gene TRBV2 combines with J gene TRBJ1-5, with D perhaps matching TRBD1 (5 bases). V was pared by 6 bases and J by 4 bases, with 22 bases between. The CDR3 is 17 residues long. Germline-derived CDR1 and CDR2 are SNHLY and FYNNEI. The CDR3 reads CASSNSGVDRFNQPQHF. CDR3 nucleotides: TGTGCCAGCAGCAATTCGGGAGTTGACAGATTTAATCAGCCCCAGCATTTT.

The rearrangement uses TRBV7-6 and TRBJ2-5; 10 nucleotides line up with TRBD2. CDR1 is SGHVS, CDR2 FNYEAQ, per germline. This CDR3 region has 16 residues. J lost 4 bases, V lost 1 base, and 6 bases had no gene match. As DNA, the CDR3 is TGTGCCAGCAGCTTAGAGGTAGCGGGGGGAGGAGAGACCCAGTACTTC. It yields the protein CASSLEVAGGGETQYF.

The chain recombines TRBV7-9 with TRBJ2-2; 15 bases map to TRBD2. The junction had 8 bases not matched to a gene; V was cut back by 5 bases and J by 4 bases. The CDR3 extends over 18 amino acids. CDR1 and CDR2 (germline): SEHNR, FQNEAQ (reference sequence). In nucleotides, the CDR3 is TGTGCCAGCAGCGGGGAGGGACTAGCGGGGGGAGGCACCGGGGAGCTGTTTTTT. Protein product: CASSGEGLAGGGTGELFF.

This rearrangement joins TRBV6-1 to TRBJ2-6; no reliable D call. The CDR3 extends over 13 amino acids. Germline V gene sequence: CDR1 MNHNS, CDR2 SASEGT. Between the trimmed V and J ends, which lost 8 bases and 4 bases, there was a span of 9 bases. The CDR3 bases are TGTGCCAGCCTCTTCTCCGGGGCCAACGTCCTGACTTTC. The encoded protein is CASLFSGANVLTF.

V usage is TRBV5-1 and J usage is TRBJ2-1; D perhaps matches TRBD2 (6 bases). CDR3 length equals 16 residues. The ends were cut back, 0 bases at V and 6 bases at J, with 16 bases in the middle. In germline, CDR1 is SGHRS, CDR2 YFSETQ. The CDR3 coding sequence is TGCGCCAGCAGCTTGGCCCCATTAACTAGCCCCAATGAGCAGTTCTTC. It is translated as CASSLAPLTSPNEQFF.

Only one count was recorded for this clone. The chain uses TRBV11-1 and TRBJ2-2; 7 bases are shared with TRBD1. The CDR3 covers 16 residues. Germline V CDR1 and CDR2: SGHAT, FQDESV (reference sequence). V shed 5 bases, J shed 7 bases, and the junction held 13 bases outside the gene matches. The CDR3 DNA follows: TGTGCCAGCAGCCCTCGACAGAGGGGGCGTGGCGGGGAGCTGTTTTTT. Its translation is CASSPRQRGRGGELFF.

The CDR3 region is CASSYSSGAVNEKLFF. For the CDR3, the DNA is TGTGCCAGCAGTTACTCTTCAGGAGCGGTTAATGAAAAACTGTTTTTT. V gene TRBV6-5 combines with J gene TRBJ1-4; no clear D. Germline CDR1 and CDR2: MNHEY and SVGAGI. This CDR3 spans 16 amino acids. Trimming removed 0 bases from V and 4 bases from J, with 12 bases in between.

The chain joins TRBV7-9 to TRBJ2-7; 10 bases map to TRBD2. Per the germline V gene, CDR1 is SEHNR and CDR2 is FQNEAQ (reference sequence). V shed 1 base and J 0 bases; nucleotides not matched to a gene: 6. This CDR3 is built from 17 residues. The CDR3 sequence: CASSLGELAGISYEQYF. The CDR3 nucleotides read TGTGCCAGCAGCTTAGGAGAACTAGCGGGGATCTCCTACGAGCAGTACTTC.

This chain links TRBV30 with TRBJ1-3; no clear D gene. Germline V gene lookup returns CDR1 GTSNPN and CDR2 SVGIG (reference sequence). Trimming shortened V by 0 bases and J by 3 bases, and 9 bases separated the two germline ends. The CDR3 totals 14 residues. CDR3 sequence: CAWSVSSFGNTIYF. The DNA for the CDR3 is TGTGCCTGGAGTGTTTCGAGTTTTGGAAACACCATATATTTT. The full variable domain, rest sourced from reference TRBV30 and TRBJ1-3, is SQTIHQWPATLVQPVGSPLSLECTVEGTSNPNLYWYRQAAGRGLQLLFYSVGIGQISSEVPQNLSASRPQDRQFILSSKKLLLSDSGFYLCAWSVSSFGNTIYFGEGSWLTVV.

The genes are TRBV5-1 and TRBJ2-3; D is unclear. The CDR3 totals 15 residues. Germline-derived CDR1 and CDR2 are SGHRS and YFSETQ. V shed 0 bases and J shed 2 bases, with 10 bases lying between them. The CDR3 coding sequence is TGCGCCAGCAGCTTGGTTGGGCAAACCACAGATACGCAGTATTTT. Residues: CASSLVGQTTDTQYF.

The J gene is TRBJ2-7, the V gene TRBV6-1; 7 bases agree with TRBD1. CDR3 length: 14 residues. With 6 bases clipped from V and 4 bases from J, the junction kept 9 bases outside the gene matches. Germline V gene lookup returns CDR1 MNHNS and CDR2 SASEGT. In nucleotides, the CDR3 is TGTGCCAGCAGGACAACCAAGGGGGCATACGAGCAGTACTTC. This codes for CASRTTKGAYEQYF.

This rearrangement joins TRBV7-6 to TRBJ2-2; D gene ambiguous. Germline CDR1 is SGHVS and CDR2 is FNYEAQ. The CDR3 sequence is 13 residues long. Trimming took off 4 bases at V and 6 bases at J, with 9 bases between the two ends. The CDR3 bases are TGTGCCAGCAGCTCCCGTTTGTCCGGGGAGCTGTTTTTT. Its protein product is CASSSRLSGELFF.

This clone has only a few counts. The chain uses TRBV4-1 and TRBJ2-3, with 7 bases lining up with TRBD1. In germline, CDR1 is MGHRA, CDR2 YSYEKL. Unmatched junction bases numbered 9, after V lost 1 base and J lost 2 bases. The CDR3 sequence is 17 residues long. CDR3 region: CASSQGASGTATDTQYF. CDR3 nucleotides: TGCGCCAGCAGCCAAGGTGCAAGTGGGACAGCCACAGATACGCAGTATTTT.